This T cell receptor beta chain was profiled in a study of radiotherapy plus CTLA-4 blockade in lung cancer. Background on the study: The study recorded objective responses in roughly a sixth of patients and disease control in approximately 31%. Regarding the study as a whole: With interferon-beta, early dynamics of blood T cell clones were reported to best predict response. Radiotherapy plus ipilimumab was followed by expansion in blood of tumor-derived TCR clones.

Only in-frame clones appear in the TCRdb table, and some are missing; sequencing was by immunoSEQ multiplex PCR. Here the sample spans tens of thousands of clones, 79% being singletons. Chemo-refractory metastatic non-small-cell lung cancer patients received focal radiation with ipilimumab CTLA-4 blockade. Of note for this clone: Its antigen is as yet unknown.

Deletions cut 1 base from V and 0 bases from J, with 16 bases between. CDR3 size: 17 residues. Germline values: CDR1 SGHVS, CDR2 FQNEAQ. The sequences come from peripheral blood, collected from a patient treated with radiotherapy plus ipilimumab. J is TRBJ2-7 and V is TRBV7-8; D not resolved. This clonotype originated in a human donor with non-small cell lung cancer who had a complete response to radiotherapy plus ipilimumab. The CDR3 protein is CASSLDGGASASYEQYV. In DNA, the CDR3 is TGTGCCAGCAGCTTAGACGGCGGAGCATCGGCCTCCTACGAGCAGTACGTC.